What follows are 5 T cell receptor beta chains derived from one specimen sequenced in a study of T cell changes during pregnancy in multiple sclerosis. This table comes from immunoSEQ multiplex PCR, and its TCRdb copy is limited to in-frame clones, with some not included. Of roughly 80,000 clones listed, just over 90% were seen once; the top ten hold about 1.5%. Material: peripheral blood, obtained before pregnancy. The receptors shown here come from a female donor with multiple sclerosis, enrolled in a pregnancy study.

The rearrangement joins TRBV25-1 to TRBJ1-1; D might be TRBD1 (6 bases). Trimming pared 6 bases from V and 3 bases from J, leaving 14 bases between. The CDR3 has 14 residues. Germline CDR1 MGHDK, CDR2 SYGVNS. This CDR3 is CASRKQGTDTEAFF. The CDR3 region has the DNA TGTGCCAGCAGGAAACAGGGTACGGACACTGAAGCTTTCTTT.

V usage is TRBV11-2 and J usage is TRBJ1-4; 9 bases agree with TRBD1. Germline V lookup: CDR1 SGHAT, CDR2 FQNNGV. V lost 4 bases to trimming and J lost 7 bases; unmatched junction nucleotides: 10. The CDR3 totals 16 residues. The CDR3 spells CASSSTRTGVTEKLFF. In DNA, the CDR3 is TGTGCCAGCAGCTCCACACGGACAGGGGTAACTGAAAAACTGTTTTTT.

The chain joins TRBV25-1 to TRBJ1-1, with no clear D. The V end lost 5 bases, the J end lost 5 bases, and 12 bases lay between the germline ends. The CDR3 sequence is 13 residues long. CDR1 is MGHDK, CDR2 SYGVNS, per germline. The CDR3 coding sequence is TGTGCCAGCAGTAGGAGAGGGTATACTGAAGCTTTCTTT. Amino acid sequence: CASSRRGYTEAFF. Drawing the rest from reference TRBV25-1 and TRBJ1-1, the complete variable domain is EADIYQTPRYLVIGTGKKITLECSQTMGHDKMYWYQQDPGMELHLIHYSYGVNSTEKGDLSSESTVSRIRTEHFPLTLESARPSHTSQYLCASSRRGYTEAFFGQGTRLTVV.

This clone was recorded only once. The CDR3: CSVGDSSSYEQYF. The CDR3 bases are TGCAGCGTTGGGGACTCCTCCTCCTACGAGCAGTACTTC. The V call is TRBV29-1, the J call TRBJ2-7, with a possible D match to TRBD2 (6 bases). V lost 4 bases and J lost 0, with 10 bases in between. This CDR3 spans 13 amino acids. Per germline, CDR1 SQVTM and CDR2 ANQGSEA.

This sequence joins TRBV7-6 and TRBJ1-3, with D possibly being TRBD1 (5 bases). V gave up 8 bases and J gave up 2 bases, with 13 bases separating them. The germline CDR1 and CDR2 sequences are SGHVS and FNYEAQ. This CDR3 has 14 amino acids. In DNA, the CDR3 is TGTGCCAGCGGCGCCGGGGGGGCTGGAAACACCATATATTTT. Protein: CASGAGGAGNTIYF.